This T cell receptor (beta chain) was observed in a study of tissue T cells after allogeneic stem cell transplantation. The V end lost 4 bases, the J end lost 0 bases, and 9 bases lay between the germline ends. Germline CDR1 reads SNHLY; CDR2 reads FYNGKV (reference sequence). This CDR3 has 15 amino acids. This clone was counted a few times. What it binds is not known. Gene names denote mouse genes. The DNA ends 1 residue before the CDR3 does, and the rest of the CDR3 is filled in from the germline J gene. Time point defined: mouse harvest day 14 after allogeneic transplant. Each mouse received 10^7 T-cell-depleted marrow cells plus 10^6 splenic CD5+ T cells by tail vein. Mice had MHC-mismatched B6 into BALB/c GVHD, sampled day 7 or 14. Study outcomes and limitations: Blood and spleen captured only part of the tissue TCR repertoire. Few T cell clones were shared across patients, but motif clusters showed tissue-specific shared signatures. Which tissue TCRs were alloreactive or antigen-specific was not determined. Some clones might be persisting host cells.

The method was immunoSEQ multiplex PCR; TCRdb's version includes in-frame clones alone and lacks a portion of them. The sample holds 4,000 to 5,000 clones, more than 40% seen once. The clonotype originates from a female BALB/c mouse given C57BL/6 T cells with graft-versus-host disease after an allogeneic hematopoietic cell transplant. The chain uses TRBV3 and TRBJ2-2; a possible D gene is TRBD2 (6 bases). Sequenced sample: lymph node tissue. The CDR3 sequence is CASSSWGPNTGQLYF. The sequenced part of the CDR3 DNA is TGTGCCAGCAGCTCCTGGGGTCCAAACACCGGGCAGCTCTAC.